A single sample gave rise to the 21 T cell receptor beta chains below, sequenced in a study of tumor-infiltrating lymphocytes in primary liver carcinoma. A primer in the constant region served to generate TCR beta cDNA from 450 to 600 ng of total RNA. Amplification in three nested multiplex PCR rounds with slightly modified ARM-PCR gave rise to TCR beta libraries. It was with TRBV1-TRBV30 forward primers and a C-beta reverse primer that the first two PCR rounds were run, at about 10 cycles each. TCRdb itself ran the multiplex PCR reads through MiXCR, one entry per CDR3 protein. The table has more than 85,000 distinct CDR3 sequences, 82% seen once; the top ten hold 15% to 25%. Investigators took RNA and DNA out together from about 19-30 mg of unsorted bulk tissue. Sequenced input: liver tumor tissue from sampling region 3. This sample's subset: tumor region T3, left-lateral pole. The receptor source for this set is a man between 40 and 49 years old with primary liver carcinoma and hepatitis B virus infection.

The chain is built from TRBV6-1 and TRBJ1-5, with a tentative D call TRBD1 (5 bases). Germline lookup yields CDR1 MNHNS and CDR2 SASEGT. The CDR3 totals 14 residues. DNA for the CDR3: TGTACCACCAGTGAAGAGGGGCTCCTGGGACCCCAGCATTTT. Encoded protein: CTTSEEGLLGPQHF.

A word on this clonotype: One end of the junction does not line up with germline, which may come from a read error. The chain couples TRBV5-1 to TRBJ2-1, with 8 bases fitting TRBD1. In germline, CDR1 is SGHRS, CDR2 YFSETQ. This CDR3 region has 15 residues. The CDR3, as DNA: TGTGCCAGCAGCTCTCAGGGGGCAGCCTACAGTGAGCAGTTCTTC. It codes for CASSSQGAAYSEQFF. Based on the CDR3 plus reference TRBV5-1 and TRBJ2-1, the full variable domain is KAGVTQTPRYLIKTRGQQVTLSCSPISGHRSVSWYQQTPGQGLQFLFEYFSETQRNKGNFPGRFSGRQFSNSRSEMNVSTLELGDSALYLCASSSQGAAYSEQFFGPGTRLTVL.

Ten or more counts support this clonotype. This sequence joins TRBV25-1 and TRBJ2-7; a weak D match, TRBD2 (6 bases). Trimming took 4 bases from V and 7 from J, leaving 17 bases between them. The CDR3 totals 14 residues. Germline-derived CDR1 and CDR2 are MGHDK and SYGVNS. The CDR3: CASSVGLVRGEQYF. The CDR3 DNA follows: TGTGCCAGCAGTGTCGGACTCGTCCGGGGGGAGCAGTACTTC.

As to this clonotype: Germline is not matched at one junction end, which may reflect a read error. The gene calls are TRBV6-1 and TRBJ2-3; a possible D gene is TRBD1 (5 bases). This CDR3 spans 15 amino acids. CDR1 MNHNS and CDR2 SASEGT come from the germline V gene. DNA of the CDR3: TGTGCCAGCAGTTCTAGAGGTACTGGGGCCGATACGCTGTATTTT. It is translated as CASSSRGTGADTLYF.

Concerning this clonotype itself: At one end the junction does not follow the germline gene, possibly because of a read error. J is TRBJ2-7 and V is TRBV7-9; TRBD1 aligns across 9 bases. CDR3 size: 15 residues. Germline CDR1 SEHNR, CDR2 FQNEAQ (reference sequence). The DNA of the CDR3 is TGTGCCAACAGCCGAACTAGGACAGGGGAGGATGAGCAGTACTTC. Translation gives CANSRTRTGEDEQYF.

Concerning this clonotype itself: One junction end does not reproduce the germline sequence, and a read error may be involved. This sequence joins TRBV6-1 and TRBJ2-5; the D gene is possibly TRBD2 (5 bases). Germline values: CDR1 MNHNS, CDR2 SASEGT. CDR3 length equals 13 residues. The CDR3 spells CASSRVSWETQDF. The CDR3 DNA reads TGTGCCAGCAGTCGAGTATCGTGGGAGACCCAGGACTTC.

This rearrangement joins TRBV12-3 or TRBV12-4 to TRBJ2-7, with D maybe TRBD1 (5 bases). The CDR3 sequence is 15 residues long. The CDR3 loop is CASRHTQKGLYEQYV. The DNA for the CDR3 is TGTGCCAGCAGACATACACAAAAGGGGCTCTACGAGCAGTATGTC.

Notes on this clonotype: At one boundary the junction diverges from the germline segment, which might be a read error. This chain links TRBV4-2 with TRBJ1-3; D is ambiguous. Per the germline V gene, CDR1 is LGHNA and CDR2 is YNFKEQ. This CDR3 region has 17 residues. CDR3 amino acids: CASSQGQAGASENTIYF. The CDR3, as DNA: TGCGCCAGCAGCCAAGGTCAAGCAGGCGCCTCTGAAAACACCATATATTTT.

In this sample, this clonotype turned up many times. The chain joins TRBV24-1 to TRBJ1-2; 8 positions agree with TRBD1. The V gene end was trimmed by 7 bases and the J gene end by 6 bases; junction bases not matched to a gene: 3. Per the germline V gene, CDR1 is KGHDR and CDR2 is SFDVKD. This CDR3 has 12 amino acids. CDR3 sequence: CATRGTGHGYTF. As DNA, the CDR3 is TGTGCCACCAGGGGGACAGGCCATGGCTACACCTTC.

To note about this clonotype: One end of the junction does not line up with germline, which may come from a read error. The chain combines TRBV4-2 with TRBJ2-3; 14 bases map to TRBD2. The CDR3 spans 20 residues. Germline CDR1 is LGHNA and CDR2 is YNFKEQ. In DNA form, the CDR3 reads TGCACCAGCAGCCAAGATCTTCCCTACGGGACTAGCGGGAGAGCAGATACGCGGTATTTT. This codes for CTSSQDLPYGTSGRADTRYF.

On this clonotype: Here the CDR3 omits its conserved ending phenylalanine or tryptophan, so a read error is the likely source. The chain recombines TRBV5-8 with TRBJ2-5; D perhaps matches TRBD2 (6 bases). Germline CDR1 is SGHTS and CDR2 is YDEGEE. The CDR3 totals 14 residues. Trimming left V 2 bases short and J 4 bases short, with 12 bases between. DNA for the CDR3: TGTGCCAGCAGCTTCGGGATTAGCGGAGAGACCCAGTACTCC. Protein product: CASSFGISGETQYS.

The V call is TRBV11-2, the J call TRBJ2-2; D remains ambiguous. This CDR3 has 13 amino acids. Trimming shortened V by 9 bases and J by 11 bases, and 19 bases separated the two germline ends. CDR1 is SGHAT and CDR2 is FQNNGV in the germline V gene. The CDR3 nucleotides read TGTGCCAGTAGCCCGGACCCCATAAGAGAGCTGTTTTTT. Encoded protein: CASSPDPIRELFF. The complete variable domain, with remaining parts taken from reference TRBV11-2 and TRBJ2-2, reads EAGVAQSPRYKIIEKRQSVAFWCNPISGHATLYWYQQILGQGPKLLIQFQNNGVVDDSQLPKDRFSAERLKGVDSTLKIQPAKLEDSAVYLCASSPDPIRELFFGEGSRLTVL.

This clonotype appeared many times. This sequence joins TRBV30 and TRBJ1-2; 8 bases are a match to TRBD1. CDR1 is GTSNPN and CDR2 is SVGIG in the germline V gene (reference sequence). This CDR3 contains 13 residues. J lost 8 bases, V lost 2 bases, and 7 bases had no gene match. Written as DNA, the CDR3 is TGTGCCTGGAGTCCCCGACAGGGGACGGGCTACACCTTC. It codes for CAWSPRQGTGYTF.

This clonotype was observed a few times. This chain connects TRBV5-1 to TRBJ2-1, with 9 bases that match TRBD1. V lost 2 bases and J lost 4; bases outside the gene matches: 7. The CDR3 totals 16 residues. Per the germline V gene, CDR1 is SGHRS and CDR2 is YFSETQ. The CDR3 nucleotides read TGCGCCAGCAGCTTAATGCTGGGACAGGGATACAATGAGCAGTTCTTC. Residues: CASSLMLGQGYNEQFF.

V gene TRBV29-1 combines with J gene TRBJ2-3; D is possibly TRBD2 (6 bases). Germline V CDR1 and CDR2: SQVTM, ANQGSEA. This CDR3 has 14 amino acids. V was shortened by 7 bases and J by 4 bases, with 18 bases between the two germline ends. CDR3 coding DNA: TGCAGCGCTGGGGGTAGCGGAAGTGCAGATACGCAGTATTTT. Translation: CSAGGSGSADTQYF.

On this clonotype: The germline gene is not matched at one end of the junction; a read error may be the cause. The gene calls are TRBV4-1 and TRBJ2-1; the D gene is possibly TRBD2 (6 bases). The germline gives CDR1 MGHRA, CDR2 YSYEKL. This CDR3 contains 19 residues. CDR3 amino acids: CASSQDRGGRTRVRNEQFF. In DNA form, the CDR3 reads TGTGCCAGCAGCCAAGATCGAGGAGGGAGGACCAGGGTTCGCAATGAGCAGTTCTTC.

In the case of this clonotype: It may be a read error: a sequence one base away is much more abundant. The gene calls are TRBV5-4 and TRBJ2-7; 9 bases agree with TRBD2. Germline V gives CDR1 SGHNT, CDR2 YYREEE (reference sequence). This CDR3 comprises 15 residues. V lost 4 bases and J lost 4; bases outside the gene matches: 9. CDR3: CASSLRSSGRYEQYF. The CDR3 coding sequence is TGTGCCAGCAGCCTTCGGAGTAGCGGGAGATACGAGCAGTACTTC.

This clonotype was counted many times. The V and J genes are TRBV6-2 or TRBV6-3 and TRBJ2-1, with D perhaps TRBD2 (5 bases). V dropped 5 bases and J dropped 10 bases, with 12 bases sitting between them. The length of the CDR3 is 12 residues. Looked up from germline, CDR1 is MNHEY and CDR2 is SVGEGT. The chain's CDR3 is CASSVRAREQFF. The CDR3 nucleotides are TGTGCCAGCAGTGTGCGGGCCAGGGAGCAGTTCTTC.

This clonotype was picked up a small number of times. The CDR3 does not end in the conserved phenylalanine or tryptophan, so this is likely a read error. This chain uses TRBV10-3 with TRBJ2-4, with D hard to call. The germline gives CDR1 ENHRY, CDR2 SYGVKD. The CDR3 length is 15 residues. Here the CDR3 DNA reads TGTGCCATCAGTGACAACTGGAAAGCCAAAAACACTCAGTACTTA. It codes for CAISDNWKAKNTQYL.

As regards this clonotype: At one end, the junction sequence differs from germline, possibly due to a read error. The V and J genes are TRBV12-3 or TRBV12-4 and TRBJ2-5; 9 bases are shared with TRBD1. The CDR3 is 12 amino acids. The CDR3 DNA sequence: TGTGCCAGCAATCCCGATTCCGGGACAGGGTTCTTC. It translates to CASNPDSGTGFF.

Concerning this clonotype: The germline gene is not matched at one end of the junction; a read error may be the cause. The CDR3 region has the DNA TGTGCCAGCAGCGAGGGATGGCCCAACTATGGTTACACCTTC. Translating it yields CASSEGWPNYGYTF. The chain joins TRBV6-1 to TRBJ1-2; D is unclear. Germline assignment: CDR1 MNHNS and CDR2 SASEGT. This CDR3 is 14 amino acids long.